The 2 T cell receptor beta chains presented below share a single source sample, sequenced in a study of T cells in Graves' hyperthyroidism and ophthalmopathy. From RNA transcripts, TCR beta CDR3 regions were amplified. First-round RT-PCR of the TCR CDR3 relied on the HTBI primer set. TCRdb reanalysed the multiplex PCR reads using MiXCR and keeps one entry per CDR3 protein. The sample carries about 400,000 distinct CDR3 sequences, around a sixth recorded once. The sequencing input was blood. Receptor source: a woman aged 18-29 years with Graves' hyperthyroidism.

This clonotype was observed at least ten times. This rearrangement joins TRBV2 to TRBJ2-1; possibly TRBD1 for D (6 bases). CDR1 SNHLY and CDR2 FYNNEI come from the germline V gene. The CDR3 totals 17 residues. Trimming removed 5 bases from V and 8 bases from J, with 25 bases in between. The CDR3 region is CASSWDNGFATRDEQFF. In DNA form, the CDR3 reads TGTGCCAGCAGTTGGGACAATGGGTTCGCCACAAGGGATGAGCAGTTCTTC.

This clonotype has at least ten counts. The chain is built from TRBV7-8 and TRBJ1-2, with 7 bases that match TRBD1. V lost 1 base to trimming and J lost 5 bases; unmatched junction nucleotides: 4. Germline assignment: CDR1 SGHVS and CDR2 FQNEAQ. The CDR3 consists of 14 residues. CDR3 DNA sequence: TGTGCCAGCAGCTTAGTTAGGGGGCTGTATGGCTACACCTTC. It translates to CASSLVRGLYGYTF.